This T cell receptor (beta chain) was sequenced in a study of blood T cell repertoires in COVID-19. Assay: immunoSEQ multiplex PCR; the TCRdb copy retains only in-frame clones and omits some. The sample records over 60,000 clones, more than 75% being singletons. Germline V gene lookup returns CDR1 MNHEY and CDR2 SMNVEV (reference sequence). This CDR3 has 13 residues. V lost 4 bases to trimming and J lost 5 bases; unmatched junction nucleotides: 4. The receptor was isolated from a human donor in a cohort sampled during active COVID-19. Material: peripheral blood. The V and J genes are TRBV27 and TRBJ2-7; TRBD1 aligns across 8 bases. As DNA, the CDR3 is TGTGCCAGCAGTTCCTCAGGGGGCCACGAGCAGTACTTC. It translates to CASSSSGGHEQYF.